These 12 T cell receptor beta chains originate from one sample sequenced in a study of T-cell reconstitution after alpha-beta-depleted transplantation in children. TCRbeta library preparation incorporated unique molecular identifiers. TCRdb passed the PCR reads through MiXCR, listing each CDR3 protein once. Here the sample spans hundreds of thousands of distinct CDR3 sequences, less than 15% being singletons. The starting material was PBMCs, obtained from the stem cell graft. These receptors were collected from a human donor who donated a stem cell graft to a child with Fanconi anemia.

Ten or more counts support this clonotype. V is TRBV7-6 and J is TRBJ2-1, with no clear D. Germline CDR1 is SGHVS and CDR2 is FNYEAQ. This CDR3 spans 12 amino acids. Trimming stripped 1 base from V and 6 bases from J, with 4 bases between. The CDR3 sequence: CASSLVVNEQFF. The CDR3 DNA reads TGTGCCAGCAGCTTAGTGGTCAATGAGCAGTTCTTC.

The rearrangement links TRBV5-1 to TRBJ2-1, with 9 bases matching TRBD2. V shed 0 bases and J 8 bases; nucleotides not matched to a gene: 12. The CDR3 totals 17 residues. From germline, CDR1 is SGHRS and CDR2 YFSETQ. The CDR3 loop reads CASSLGSAGGPGDEQFF. As DNA, the CDR3 is TGCGCCAGCAGCTTGGGTTCTGCGGGGGGGCCGGGAGATGAGCAGTTCTTC.

The gene calls are TRBV7-3 and TRBJ2-7, with D possibly matching TRBD1 (6 bases). V gave up 1 base and J gave up 5 bases, with 12 bases separating them. Germline CDR1 and CDR2: SGHTA and FQGTGA. CDR3 length: 14 residues. This chain's CDR3 is CASSLRGGEDEQYF. The CDR3 nucleotides read TGTGCCAGCAGCTTAAGAGGGGGAGAGGACGAGCAGTACTTC.

This clonotype was counted only a few times. The V gene is TRBV12-3 or TRBV12-4, the J gene TRBJ2-5, with D unresolved. V shed 4 bases and J shed 0 bases, with 15 bases lying between them. This CDR3 spans 16 amino acids. The CDR3 spells CASSSEPGNNQETQYF. CDR3 sequence (DNA): TGTGCCAGCAGTTCAGAACCCGGAAACAACCAAGAGACCCAGTACTTC.

In this sample, this clonotype turned up a few times. V usage is TRBV28 and J usage is TRBJ1-5, with D perhaps TRBD1 (6 bases). Germline CDR1 reads MDHEN; CDR2 reads SYDVKM. V was cut by 3 bases and J by 1 base, with 16 bases left in between. The CDR3 is 17 residues long. The CDR3 DNA reads as TGTGCCAGCAGTTTTACAGGGAGGATAGAAAGCAATCAGCCCCAGCATTTT. Translation: CASSFTGRIESNQPQHF.

This clonotype has only a few counts. The rearrangement uses TRBV21-1 and TRBJ1-2. TRBV21-1 constitutes a pseudogene. The CDR3 sequence is 12 residues long. The CDR3 coding sequence is TGTGCCAGCAGCAAAACGCATCGTGGCTACACCTTC. It is translated as CASSKTHRGYTF.

This clonotype was counted only a few times. The chain couples TRBV11-3 to TRBJ2-5, with 9 nucleotides matching TRBD1. Trimming took 1 base from V and 4 from J; bases not matched to a gene: 10. There are 17 residues in the CDR3. Per the germline V gene, CDR1 is SGHNT and CDR2 is YENEEA. The CDR3 DNA reads TGTGCCAGCAGCTTAGGATCTCGGGGACAGGGTGGAGAGACCCAGTACTTC. Its protein is CASSLGSRGQGGETQYF.

This clonotype was picked up many times. The genes are TRBV7-7 and TRBJ1-3; no reliable D call. Trimming removed 4 bases from V and 1 base from J, with 8 bases in between. CDR1 is SSHAT, CDR2 FNYEAQ, per germline (reference sequence). The length of the CDR3 is 14 residues. The CDR3 is CASSSDLSGNTIYF. The CDR3 nucleotides are TGTGCCAGCAGCTCAGACCTATCTGGAAACACCATATATTTT. The variable domain in full, with the rest retrieved from reference TRBV7-7 and TRBJ1-3, is GAGVSQSPRYKVTKRGQDVTLRCDPISSHATLYWYQQALGQGPEFLTYFNYEAQPDKSGLPSDRFSAERPEGSISTLTIQRTEQRDSAMYRCASSSDLSGNTIYFGEGSWLTVV.

This clonotype was seen only a few times. One end of the junction is discordant with germline, which a read error may explain. The chain links TRBV5-6 to TRBJ1-6; D perhaps matches TRBD1 (5 bases). Per germline, CDR1 SGHDT and CDR2 YYEEEE. This CDR3 is 18 amino acids long. The CDR3 DNA is TGTGCCAGCAGCTTGAGCGGACACGTGGCGGGGTATAATCCACCCCTCCACTTT. This gives the protein CASSLSGHVAGYNPPLHF.

This clonotype occurred a few times. This chain connects TRBV30 to TRBJ1-1; D unresolved. The CDR3 runs to 12 residues. With 4 bases removed from V and 8 bases from J, the gap between germline ends came to 14 bases. CDR1 GTSNPN and CDR2 SVGIG come from the germline V gene (reference sequence). The CDR3 loop reads CAWNFLDGEAFF. CDR3 bases: TGTGCCTGGAACTTTTTGGACGGAGAAGCTTTCTTT.

This clonotype was recorded at least ten times. This rearrangement joins TRBV7-2 to TRBJ2-7, with D maybe TRBD1 (6 bases). Trimming removed 6 bases from V and 4 bases from J, with 22 bases in between. The CDR3 is 16 residues long. Germline V gives CDR1 SGHTA, CDR2 FQGNSA. The CDR3 sequence: CASSYQAGGAPYEQYF. CDR3 coding DNA: TGTGCCAGCAGTTACCAAGCTGGGGGCGCTCCATACGAGCAGTACTTC.

This clonotype was detected a few times. J is TRBJ1-5 and V is TRBV6-2 or TRBV6-3; tentative D call: TRBD1 (5 bases). This CDR3 has 17 residues. From germline, CDR1 is MNHEY and CDR2 SVGEGT. The V end was cut by 6 bases, the J end by 1 base, with 19 bases between. CDR3 nucleotides: TGTGCCAGCAGACAGCCCCGAGGGGCTCTGAGCAATCAGCCCCAGCATTTT. Protein sequence: CASRQPRGALSNQPQHF.